This T cell receptor (beta chain) was sequenced for a study of blood T cell repertoires in COVID-19. Per the germline V gene, CDR1 is LNHDA and CDR2 is SQIVND (reference sequence). The V and J ends lost 3 bases and 7 bases, in that order; junction bases with no gene match: 13. The CDR3 spans 17 residues. The authors' processing: Cell counts per sample came from amplifying reference gene primers. Repertoires were generated with immunoSEQ multiplex PCR, while TCRdb's copy carries only in-frame clones and drops some. The D gene and trimming were derived from the DNA, and the V and J assignments and clone size from that table. Of 13,000 to 15,000 clones in the sample, 85% to 95% were seen once.

This chain connects TRBV19 to TRBJ2-1; 9 nucleotides align to TRBD2. The sequence was collected from a human donor with active COVID-19. The donor label of this sample is uncertain. The specimen sequenced was peripheral blood. CDR3 amino acids: CASSIRLAGTERNEQFF. The DNA of the CDR3 is TGTGCCAGTAGTATTCGCCTAGCGGGGACAGAGAGGAATGAGCAGTTCTTC.